This T cell receptor beta chain was identified in a study of regulatory T cells in long-lasting Graves disease (dated by TCRdb to the early 2020s). Turning to the overall study: To count as having persistent Graves' disease, a patient had to have received antithyroid drug treatment for over 5 years with TSH receptor autoantibodies remaining persistently positive. The study was conducted in China and was registered as a clinical trial. Patients with persistent Graves' disease were compared with patients with newly diagnosed Graves' disease using TCR sequencing and RNA sequencing of peripheral blood. On average, persistent Graves' disease patients in the clinical cohort had been on antithyroid drugs for about 9.7 years. A total of around 35 samples were covered by TCR sequencing, comprising some 13 persistent and approximately 20 newly diagnosed Graves' disease patients. Overall study results and their limits: As a limitation, the authors acknowledged that the small sample size may reduce accuracy. Lower TCR Shannon entropy and fewer highly expanded clones were observed in persistent Graves' disease patients than in newly diagnosed patients, which suggested clonal expansion. Sequencing and analysis were limited to the TCR beta chain. A larger number of public clonotypes was shared among persistent patients (around 2,700) than among newly diagnosed patients (around 970). The study examined only peripheral blood because the primary lesion, thyroid tissue, could not be accessed. TRBV28, TRBJ1-2 and TRBJ2-5 were preferentially used in persistent disease, while TRBV20-1 and TRBJ2-1 were favored in newly diagnosed disease.

As encoded in the germline V gene, CDR1 is SNHLY while CDR2 is FYNNEI. V lost 6 bases and J lost 1 base, and the count of bases not matched to a germline gene is 6. From cysteine to phenylalanine, the CDR3 is 15 amino acids long. Here the CDR3 DNA is all that survives: 45 bases in frame from base 1. Libraries were prepared through multiplex PCR. TCRdb shows the sequencer as Illumina HiSeq 4000. CDR3 regions were amplified by Arm-PCR with iRepertoire HTBI primers to construct TCR beta libraries. PCR products were gel purified before sequencing. As for the authors' bioinformatics: Gene usage analysis of CDR3 amino acid clonotypes relied on the approximately 60 TRBV and fewer than 15 TRBJ segments identified across samples. COPE and FqMerger were used to merge filtered high-quality paired reads into contigs. BLAST was used to align contigs to the IMGT TRBV, TRBD and TRBJ reference genes, and CDR3 was defined following IMGT. Highly expanded clones were defined as clonotypes with a frequency above 0.1%. Repertoire diversity was measured by Shannon entropy, and V-J evenness by the Gini coefficient. A clonotype was considered public if more than one individual shared it. TCRdb redid the processing of the public reads, applying fastp at Q25 and MiXCR, and retained in-frame beta chains. Entries are consolidated by CDR3 protein sequence, retaining the most common genes and DNA. What appears here as the V and J calls and clone size reflects TCRdb's work, not the paper's. The sample table lists 700,000 or so distinct CDR3 sequences, about 32% of them with a count of one. The ten biggest clones cover roughly 40% of the sample.

Per the publication, the time point label means: persistent/refractory GD, antithyroid drugs over 5 years with positive TRAb. RNA was extracted from PBMCs in TRIzol for both TCR sequencing and RNA sequencing. The diagnosis of Graves' disease followed American Thyroid Association guidelines. Patients for the study were recruited at an endocrinology department in Xi'an, China. From each patient, 7.5 to 9.5 milliliters of peripheral blood was collected into an EDTA anticoagulant tube. Ficoll Paque Plus density gradient separation was used to isolate PBMCs, and no further T cell sorting was performed. An Agilent 2100 Bioanalyzer and agarose gel were used to assess RNA quality, and a NanoDrop 2000 was used to measure RNA concentration. To note about this clonotype: Its recognized antigen is unknown. No base qualities exist here, and no much larger clone lies one base off it.

The input for sequencing was peripheral blood mononuclear cells (PBMCs), taken when the disease was refractory, from a patient treated with antithyroid drugs. This chain is built from TRBV2 and TRBJ1-1; the junction holds 9 bases that match TRBD1. The receptor's source is a female donor with Graves disease. CDR3 region: CASRNRGRKNTEAFF. The base sequence is TGTGCCAGCAGGAACAGGGGGCGGAAGAACACTGAAGCTTTCTTT.